This TCR beta chain was sequenced in a study of shared clonotypes between healthy human individuals. The count of this clone is one. Antigen: not known. Naive CD8 cells were CD45RO-negative, positively selected for CCR7, excluding terminally differentiated effector memory CD45RA+ cells. It was at deep level that the assay was run. Per the study methods: Sequence data from immunoSEQ were junction-only and lacked quality scores; consequently, filtering differed. Data came from immunoSEQ multiplex PCR; TCRdb stores just in-frame clones and leaves some out. Clonal size and the V and J genes are those of that table, whereas D and trimming came from the DNA. This sample has about 2.2 million clones, with 90% to 95% found just once. Findings of the study overall: In having few donors, the study represented limited genetic and exposure-history diversity. Expectations were that clonotype sharing among donors would be affected by sequencing depth.

The V segment lost 9 bases and the J segment 4 bases; nucleotides outside the gene matches: 10. Germline CDR1 SGDLS, CDR2 YYNGEE. The CDR3 has 15 amino acids. V and J are TRBV9 and TRBJ2-5, with 12 bases that match TRBD2. This TCR derives from a young man in good health. Some clones in this sample may be carry-over from other donors' samples. Sequenced material: naive CD8+ T cells from PBMCs. CDR3 sequence: CATSKTSGSRETQYF. CDR3 coding DNA: TGTGCCACCTCAAAGACTAGCGGGAGTCGAGAGACCCAGTACTTC.